Each of the 17 T cell receptor beta chains below was sequenced from the same sample in a study of identical twins. TCRdb re-derived calls from the 5' RACE reads in MiXCR, one entry per CDR3 protein. The sample holds some 260,000 distinct CDR3 sequences, over 12% seen once. The specimen sequenced was memory (CD45RO+) T cells sorted from blood. Every receptor here comes from a woman aged 18-35 years in good health.

There are a few counts of this clonotype. This sequence joins TRBV7-2 and TRBJ1-5; possible D gene TRBD1, 5 bases. Germline loops: CDR1 SGHTA, CDR2 FQGNSA. V lost 2 bases and J lost 5, with 10 bases in between. This CDR3 has 14 amino acids. The CDR3 spells CASSLRRGDQPQHF. Written as DNA, the CDR3 is TGTGCCAGCAGCTTACGGCGAGGGGATCAGCCCCAGCATTTT.

Only a few counts were recorded for this clonotype. The chain has TRBV15 and TRBJ2-7, with D hard to call. The CDR3 consists of 16 residues. Trimming removed 3 bases at V and 4 bases at J, with 19 bases between. Looked up from germline, CDR1 is LNHNV and CDR2 is YYDKDF (reference sequence). CDR3 sequence reads: CATSRAHYEGGYEQYF. The CDR3, as DNA: TGTGCCACCAGCAGGGCCCATTATGAAGGCGGATACGAGCAGTACTTC.

Only a few counts were recorded for this clonotype. V usage is TRBV29-1 and J usage is TRBJ1-1, with a weak D call TRBD1 (5 bases). The V gene lost 7 bases and the J gene lost 2 bases, with 14 bases spanning the gap. This CDR3 spans 13 amino acids. CDR1 is SQVTM and CDR2 is ANQGSEA in the germline V gene. In nucleotides, the CDR3 is TGCAGCGCTGGGGGTCTCTTTAACACTGAAGCTTTCTTT. This gives the protein CSAGGLFNTEAFF.

This clonotype was counted between two and nine times. This sequence joins TRBV20-1 and TRBJ1-1; possible D gene TRBD1, 6 bases. Germline values: CDR1 DFQATT, CDR2 SNEGSKA (reference sequence). Deletions cut 6 bases from V and 4 bases from J, with 12 bases between. The CDR3 loop spans 12 amino acids. CDR3 sequence (DNA): TGCAGTGCCCTGGGGGCGGGCACTGAAGCTTTCTTT. Its protein product is CSALGAGTEAFF.

This clonotype was seen a handful of times. This chain joins TRBV29-1 and TRBJ2-2; D uncertain. Germline V gene lookup returns CDR1 SQVTM and CDR2 ANQGSEA. This CDR3 has 15 residues. Trimming removed 8 bases at V and 6 bases at J, with 22 bases between. The CDR3: CSPSEEPDGSGELFF. DNA for the CDR3: TGCAGCCCCTCCGAGGAGCCTGATGGGTCCGGGGAGCTGTTTTTT.

This clonotype was seen a single time. This chain connects TRBV7-6 to TRBJ2-7, with 10 bases lining up with TRBD1. Germline CDR1 SGHVS, CDR2 FNYEAQ. The junction had 10 bases not matched to a gene; V was cut back by 5 bases and J by 6 bases. This CDR3 is 15 amino acids long. The CDR3 sequence: CASSPTSGQGIEQYF. Here the CDR3 DNA reads TGTGCCAGCAGCCCAACATCGGGACAGGGGATCGAGCAGTACTTC.

The rearrangement links TRBV10-3 to TRBJ2-5, with 14 bases fitting TRBD2. The CDR3 loop spans 13 amino acids. The V and J ends lost 9 bases and 5 bases, in that order; junction bases with no gene match: 2. Germline CDR1 ENHRY, CDR2 SYGVKD. The CDR3 coding sequence is TGTGCCATAGGGACTAGCGGGAGTGAGACCCAGTACTTC. This codes for CAIGTSGSETQYF.

This chain's CDR3 is CATSRRDRATEAFF. The CDR3, as DNA: TGTGCCACCAGCAGGAGGGACAGGGCTACTGAAGCTTTCTTT. This chain connects TRBV15 to TRBJ1-1; 9 nucleotides match TRBD1. This CDR3 is 14 amino acids long. Germline CDR1 and CDR2: LNHNV and YYDKDF (reference sequence). V dropped 3 bases and J dropped 5; count of bases not matched to a gene: 4. Using reference TRBV15 and TRBJ1-1 for the parts outside the CDR3, the full variable domain is DAMVIQNPRYQVTQFGKPVTLSCSQTLNHNVMYWYQQKSSQAPKLLFHYYDKDFNNEADTPDNFQSRRPNTSFCFLDIRSPGLGDTAMYLCATSRRDRATEAFFGQGTRLTVV.

This chain connects TRBV5-1 to TRBJ1-6; D unclear. V gave up 0 bases and J gave up 5 bases, with 12 bases separating them. The CDR3 contains 16 residues. Germline assignment: CDR1 SGHRS and CDR2 YFSETQ. CDR3 bases: TGCGCCAGCAGCTTGGGGGCAGGATCCAATAATTCACCCCTCCACTTT. This encodes CASSLGAGSNNSPLHF.

The sample holds a few counts of this clonotype. The chain uses TRBV6-2 or TRBV6-3 and TRBJ2-7; TRBD1 matches 7 bases. The CDR3 runs to 13 residues. Germline CDR1 is MNHEY and CDR2 is SVGEGT. The V and J ends lost 8 bases and 9 bases, in that order; junction bases with no gene match: 13. The CDR3 nucleotides are TGTGCCAGCTCTGGACAGGATGGGTTGGTGCAGTACTTC. Amino acids: CASSGQDGLVQYF.

This clonotype was seen only a few times. The V and J genes are TRBV2 and TRBJ1-1; the D gene is possibly TRBD1 (6 bases). Germline assignment: CDR1 SNHLY and CDR2 FYNNEI. Deletions cut 2 bases from V and 5 bases from J, with 9 bases between. The CDR3 is 13 amino acids. The CDR3 reads CASSELQGTEAFF. The CDR3 bases are TGTGCCAGCAGTGAACTACAGGGAACTGAAGCTTTCTTT. Looking up the rest from reference TRBV2 and TRBJ1-1 gives the full variable domain: EPEVTQTPSHQVTQMGQEVILRCVPISNHLYFYWYRQILGQKVEFLVSFYNNEISEKSEIFDDQFSVERPDGSNFTLKIRSTKLEDSAMYFCASSELQGTEAFFGQGTRLTVV.

The chain employs TRBV7-9 and TRBJ2-5; TRBD2 aligns across 7 bases. Germline-derived CDR1 and CDR2 are SEHNR and FQNEAQ (reference sequence). J gave up 2 bases and V 6 bases, and 12 bases lay outside the gene matches. The CDR3 has 16 amino acids. CDR3 protein: CASRWGSGTAQETQYF. As DNA, the CDR3 is TGTGCCAGCAGGTGGGGGAGCGGGACGGCTCAAGAGACCCAGTACTTC.

This clonotype was detected ten times or more. The CDR3 nucleotides are TGTGCCAGCACCCGTGTAGGGGGGGTCACAGATACGCAGTATTTT. Encoded protein: CASTRVGGVTDTQYF. The chain is built from TRBV6-2 or TRBV6-3 and TRBJ2-3; D is perhaps TRBD2 (7 bases). V shed 7 bases and J shed 2 bases, with 16 bases lying between them. The V gene's germline CDR1 is MNHEY and CDR2 SVGEGT. CDR3 length equals 15 residues.

V usage is TRBV3-1 and J usage is TRBJ2-5; D gene ambiguous. Germline V gene data show CDR1 as LGHDT and CDR2 as YNNKEL (reference sequence). Deletions cut 4 bases from V and 1 base from J, with 4 bases between. The CDR3 consists of 12 residues. CDR3 protein: CASSRIQETQYF. CDR3 coding DNA: TGTGCCAGCAGCCGAATCCAAGAGACCCAGTACTTC.

This sequence joins TRBV20-1 and TRBJ2-3, with a tentative D call TRBD2 (6 bases). Germline CDR1 and CDR2: DFQATT and SNEGSKA (reference sequence). The CDR3 is made up of 15 amino acids. The ends were cut back, 1 base at V and 0 bases at J, with 11 bases in the middle. CDR3 sequence (DNA): TGCAGTGCTAGAGTCGGGCGGGGTAGCACAGATACGCAGTATTTT. This sequence encodes CSARVGRGSTDTQYF.

This clonotype was counted between two and nine times. The chain uses TRBV7-8 and TRBJ1-2, with no clear D. The germline CDR1 and CDR2 sequences are SGHVS and FQNEAQ. Trimming cost V 6 bases and J 0 bases, with 14 bases left between them. The CDR3 is made up of 15 amino acids. The CDR3 protein is CASRPAGRANYGYTF. The CDR3 DNA is TGTGCCAGCAGACCAGCCGGCCGCGCTAACTATGGCTACACCTTC.

The gene calls are TRBV5-1 and TRBJ1-1; D is unclear. This CDR3 is 13 amino acids long. Trimming pared 0 bases from V and 7 bases from J, leaving 10 bases between. Germline V lookup: CDR1 SGHRS, CDR2 YFSETQ. The CDR3 sequence is CASSLAVAGEAFF. CDR3 nucleotide sequence: TGCGCCAGCAGCTTGGCCGTTGCTGGTGAAGCTTTCTTT. Together with reference TRBV5-1 and TRBJ1-1, the CDR3 gives the full variable domain: KAGVTQTPRYLIKTRGQQVTLSCSPISGHRSVSWYQQTPGQGLQFLFEYFSETQRNKGNFPGRFSGRQFSNSRSEMNVSTLELGDSALYLCASSLAVAGEAFFGQGTRLTVV.